Presented here are 27 T cell receptor beta chains from one specimen sequenced in a study of monozygotic twins with inflammatory bowel disease. TCRdb reprocessed the 5' RACE reads, with one entry per CDR3 protein and no DNA. Its clone listing holds 400,000 to 500,000 distinct CDR3 sequences. Sequenced: blood. The receptor source for this set is a human donor with ulcerative colitis or Crohn's disease, or a healthy co-twin of an affected twin (not recorded which).

The chain is built from TRBV10-3 and TRBJ2-2; the D call of TRBD2 rests on TCRdb alone, since no DNA is present to check it. This CDR3 spans 16 amino acids. The germline CDR1 and CDR2 sequences are ENHRY and SYGVKD. This CDR3 reads CAISGGLAANTGELFF.

The V and J genes are TRBV4-2 and TRBJ2-7; TCRdb returns TRBD2, unconfirmable since there is no DNA. Germline CDR1 reads LGHNA; CDR2 reads YNFKEQ. This CDR3 has 17 residues. The CDR3 here is CASSQAAGEGNSYEQYF.

The rearrangement uses TRBV5-1 and TRBJ2-7; the TRBD1 assignment by TCRdb is unverifiable without DNA. Germline V gene data show CDR1 as SGHRS and CDR2 as YFSETQ. CDR3 length equals 14 residues. The CDR3 here is CASRKSGTAGEQYF.

The chain has TRBV30 and TRBJ2-1. The CDR3 contains 15 residues. Germline V gene sequence: CDR1 GTSNPN, CDR2 SVGIG (reference sequence). CDR3 residues: CAWSGDLSSYNEQFF.

This chain connects TRBV14 to TRBJ2-1; absent DNA, TCRdb's TRBD2 call cannot be checked. Germline CDR1 SGHDN, CDR2 FVKESK. The CDR3 is 19 amino acids. This CDR3 is CASSQRLSTSGSKDNEQFF.

The chain links TRBV3-1 to TRBJ2-6; the D call of TRBD1 rests on TCRdb alone, since no DNA is present to check it. CDR1 is LGHDT, CDR2 YNNKEL, per germline (reference sequence). The CDR3 consists of 17 residues. The CDR3 reads CASSQRQGWLGANVLTF.

The J gene is TRBJ2-3, the V gene TRBV20-1; as DNA is missing, the TRBD1 call by TCRdb cannot be tested. The CDR3 has 13 amino acids. CDR1 is DFQATT, CDR2 SNEGSKA, per germline (reference sequence). This CDR3 is CSALRPRGDAQYF.

The chain links TRBV20-1 to TRBJ2-5; the TRBD2 assignment by TCRdb is unverifiable without DNA. The CDR3 covers 14 residues. Germline-derived CDR1 and CDR2 are DFQATT and SNEGSKA (reference sequence). CDR3 residues: CSAKNRAHQETQYF.

J is TRBJ1-2 and V is TRBV30. The CDR3 is 12 residues long. Germline V CDR1 and CDR2: GTSNPN, SVGIG (reference sequence). The CDR3 reads CAWRSVSYGYTF. The full variable domain, rest sourced from reference TRBV30 and TRBJ1-2, is SQTIHQWPATLVQPVGSPLSLECTVEGTSNPNLYWYRQAAGRGLQLLFYSVGIGQISSEVPQNLSASRPQDRQFILSSKKLLLSDSGFYLCAWRSVSYGYTFGSGTRLTVV.

V usage is TRBV21-1 and J usage is TRBJ2-1. TRBV21-1 is a pseudogene locus. The CDR3 length is 18 residues. This CDR3 reads CASSKALASGSLYNEQFF.

The chain has TRBV20-1 and TRBJ1-1. Germline V lookup: CDR1 DFQATT, CDR2 SNEGSKA (reference sequence). The CDR3 has 13 residues. The CDR3 sequence is CSATTVTNTEAFF.

J is TRBJ2-3 and V is TRBV5-1. This CDR3 is 14 amino acids long. Germline V gives CDR1 SGHRS, CDR2 YFSETQ. CDR3 region: CASSIRTSTDTQYF. The entire variable domain, with the rest obtained from reference TRBV5-1 and TRBJ2-3, is as follows: KAGVTQTPRYLIKTRGQQVTLSCSPISGHRSVSWYQQTPGQGLQFLFEYFSETQRNKGNFPGRFSGRQFSNSRSEMNVSTLELGDSALYLCASSIRTSTDTQYFGPGTRLTVL.

The chain links TRBV6-1 to TRBJ2-2. Germline CDR1 is MNHNS and CDR2 is SASEGT. This CDR3 region has 15 residues. The CDR3: CASSEHGGSTGELFF.

The rearrangement uses TRBV3-1 and TRBJ2-1; TCRdb designates TRBD1, a call that cannot be tested without DNA. CDR3 size: 17 residues. Germline V lookup: CDR1 LGHDT, CDR2 YNNKEL (reference sequence). The CDR3 sequence: CASSQGMKDRLINEQFF.

The V and J genes are TRBV5-1 and TRBJ2-7; the D gene TCRdb calls, TRBD2, cannot be checked with no DNA. The CDR3 runs 20 residues. From germline, CDR1 is SGHRS and CDR2 YFSETQ. This chain's CDR3 is CASSFYGLGTSGRIPYEQYF.

The chain links TRBV19 to TRBJ2-1; the D call from TCRdb, TRBD2, cannot be confirmed without DNA. Germline loops: CDR1 LNHDA, CDR2 SQIVND (reference sequence). The CDR3 loop spans 16 amino acids. Here the CDR3 reads CASSIVGTSEGNEQFF.

This chain connects TRBV30 to TRBJ1-5. The CDR3 loop spans 14 amino acids. CDR1 is GTSNPN and CDR2 is SVGIG in the germline V gene (reference sequence). The CDR3: CAWSEYSSNQPQHF.

This CDR3 reads CASSRGRVNGKLFF. The gene calls are TRBV3-1 and TRBJ1-4. Germline V gene sequence: CDR1 LGHDT, CDR2 YNNKEL (reference sequence). The CDR3 is 14 amino acids.

J is TRBJ1-6 and V is TRBV7-2. Germline-derived CDR1 and CDR2 are SGHTA and FQGNSA. The CDR3 has 15 amino acids. CDR3 region: CASSLVSSYNSPLHF.

The CDR3 reads CASSIRTGIVSYEQYF. The chain combines TRBV6-1 with TRBJ2-7; the TCRdb call, TRBD1, lacks DNA for checking. The germline V gene has CDR1 MNHNS and CDR2 SASEGT. The CDR3 runs to 16 residues.

V is TRBV7-2 and J is TRBJ1-3. Germline CDR1 reads SGHTA; CDR2 reads FQGNSA. The length of the CDR3 is 11 residues. The CDR3 loop reads CASSSAGTIYF.

CDR3 residues: CASSLGQVVDTQYF. V and J are TRBV5-1 and TRBJ2-3. The CDR3 loop spans 14 amino acids. CDR1 is SGHRS, CDR2 YFSETQ, per germline.

J is TRBJ1-4 and V is TRBV5-5; lacking DNA, the TRBD1 call made by TCRdb goes unchecked. The CDR3 is 18 residues long. From germline, CDR1 is SGHKS and CDR2 YYEKEE (reference sequence). The CDR3 sequence: CASSRNFRDRVTNEKLFF.

The J gene is TRBJ2-7, the V gene TRBV6-6. The CDR3 length is 13 residues. Looked up from germline, CDR1 is MNHNY and CDR2 is SVGAGI (reference sequence). This CDR3 reads CASSDRFPSEQYF.

This rearrangement joins TRBV7-9 to TRBJ2-7. Germline lookup yields CDR1 SEHNR and CDR2 FQNEAQ (reference sequence). CDR3 length: 15 residues. CDR3 sequence reads: CASSRSLASSYEQYF. The full variable domain, its missing parts supplied by reference TRBV7-9 and TRBJ2-7, is DTGVSQNPRHKITKRGQNVTFRCDPISEHNRLYWYRQTLGQGPEFLTYFQNEAQLEKSRLLSDRFSAERPKGSFSTLEIQRTEQGDSAMYLCASSRSLASSYEQYFGPGTRLTVT.

V gene TRBV7-2 combines with J gene TRBJ2-3; TCRdb's D call of TRBD2 is untestable without DNA. The length of the CDR3 is 16 residues. In germline, CDR1 is SGHTA, CDR2 FQGNSA. The CDR3 protein is CASSLGPTSGGSRQYF.

The chain carries TRBV5-1 and TRBJ2-7; TCRdb outputs TRBD1, but without DNA this stays unchecked. Germline V gene sequence: CDR1 SGHRS, CDR2 YFSETQ. CDR3 size: 15 residues. The chain's CDR3 is CASSLDRGPFYEQYF.